This TCR beta chain stems from a study of CD8+ T cells in alopecia areata. Across the whole study: In an open-label trial, patients got 5 to 10 mg tofacitinib twice daily. After 6 to 18 months of tofacitinib, follow-up continued 6 months off drug. General observations from the study: Normal-skin resident alphabeta T cells also appear among scalp sample sequences.

On this clone itself: Its antigen is currently unknown.

Reverse transcription of extracted RNA yielded cDNA, which provided the sequencing template. Libraries were prepared by immunoSEQ multiplex PCR; TCRdb keeps only in-frame clonotypes and omits some of them. The profile shows approximately 180,000 clones, about 66% of them singletons. V dropped 3 bases and J dropped 7 bases, with 7 bases sitting between them. CDR1 and CDR2 (germline): SEHNR, FQNEAQ (reference sequence). The CDR3 runs to 11 residues. Both peripheral blood and punch biopsies of lesional scalp skin were obtained from patients who had alopecia areata. This sample comprised CD8+ T cells sorted from blood, obtained at week 0. The V and J genes are TRBV7-9 and TRBJ2-7; a weak D match, TRBD2 (6 bases). The source is a human donor with alopecia areata. CDR3 nucleotides: TGTGCCAGCAGCTTTAGCGGTGAGCAGTACTTC. It encodes CASSFSGEQYF.